What follows are 9 T cell receptor beta chains derived from one specimen sequenced in a study of chemoradiotherapy in HPV16-positive cancers. Assay used: immunoSEQ multiplex PCR; TCRdb lists only in-frame clones, some missing. Of fewer than 8,000 clones listed, 85% to 90% were seen once; the top ten hold approximately 8.8%. Sequences were derived from tumor tissue, sampled from a patient who underwent chemoradiotherapy. These receptors came from a human donor with HPV-associated anogenital cancer.

The chain carries TRBV9 and TRBJ2-3; D is ambiguous. CDR3 size: 14 residues. Germline CDR1 and CDR2: SGDLS and YYNGEE. Trimming took 3 bases from V and 2 from J, leaving 10 bases between them. The CDR3 loop reads CASSGNSHTDTQYF. CDR3 bases: TGTGCCAGCAGCGGCAACAGCCACACAGATACGCAGTATTTT.

This clone was seen once. V gene TRBV27 combines with J gene TRBJ2-7; tentative D call: TRBD1 (6 bases). The ends were cut back, 0 bases at V and 6 bases at J, with 12 bases in the middle. In germline, CDR1 is MNHEY, CDR2 SMNVEV (reference sequence). The CDR3 is made up of 14 amino acids. CDR3 nucleotides: TGTGCCAGCAGTTTATCGGTCAGGGGATTCGAGCAGTACTTC. Translation: CASSLSVRGFEQYF.

The chain uses TRBV30 and TRBJ2-5; D ambiguous. The CDR3 totals 11 residues. CDR1 and CDR2 from the germline V gene are GTSNPN and SVGIG (reference sequence). V lost 0 bases, J lost 6 bases, and 5 bases lay in between. This CDR3 reads CAWSVYQTQYF. As DNA, the CDR3 is TGTGCCTGGAGTGTATACCAGACCCAGTACTTC.

The chain recombines TRBV18 with TRBJ2-5, with D possibly TRBD1 on 7 matching bases. V dropped 6 bases and J dropped 3 bases, with 14 bases sitting between them. CDR3 size: 14 residues. CDR1 and CDR2 from the germline V gene are KGHSH and LQKENI. CDR3 protein: CASSRPGGKETQYF. In nucleotides, the CDR3 is TGTGCCAGCTCCCGACCAGGGGGGAAAGAGACCCAGTACTTC.

The rearrangement links TRBV5-1 to TRBJ2-5; 8 bases are a match to TRBD2. Trimming took 5 bases from V and 5 from J; bases not matched to a gene: 20. The CDR3 covers 18 residues. CDR1 and CDR2 from the germline V gene are SGHRS and YFSETQ. The CDR3 spells CASRLVMSVSGSGETQYF. CDR3 nucleotide sequence: TGCGCCAGCAGACTTGTAATGAGTGTGAGCGGGAGCGGGGAGACCCAGTACTTC.

The chain uses TRBV6-6 and TRBJ1-1; D is unclear. Germline V gene lookup returns CDR1 MNHNY and CDR2 SVGAGI (reference sequence). The CDR3 has 13 amino acids. V was trimmed by 9 bases and J by 0 bases, leaving 11 bases between them. The DNA for the CDR3 is TGTGCCAGTCTTAAAGTGATGAACACTGAAGCTTTCTTT. As protein: CASLKVMNTEAFF.

This clone was observed a few times. The rearrangement links TRBV5-6 to TRBJ2-7; D unresolved. CDR3 size: 14 residues. The ends were cut back, 2 bases at V and 3 bases at J, with 12 bases in the middle. The germline V gene has CDR1 SGHDT and CDR2 YYEEEE. DNA for the CDR3: TGTGCCAGCAGCTTTTCAGGAACTATCTACGAGCAGTACTTC. This sequence encodes CASSFSGTIYEQYF.

The rearrangement joins TRBV6-5 to TRBJ2-5, with D perhaps TRBD2 (5 bases). Per the germline V gene, CDR1 is MNHEY and CDR2 is SVGAGI. V was pared by 0 bases and J by 5 bases, with 10 bases between. The CDR3 is made up of 14 amino acids. The CDR3 sequence: CASSYSSVRETQYF. Written as DNA, the CDR3 is TGTGCCAGCAGTTACTCTAGCGTACGGGAGACCCAGTACTTC.

The chain couples TRBV27 to TRBJ2-7; D uncertain. V shed 0 bases and J shed 2 bases, with 5 bases lying between them. Germline V gene lookup returns CDR1 MNHEY and CDR2 SMNVEV (reference sequence). The CDR3 consists of 13 residues. The CDR3 DNA reads TGTGCCAGCAGTTTATCTGGGGCCTACGAGCAGTACTTC. Protein product: CASSLSGAYEQYF.